Given below is one T cell receptor (beta chain) in context. Libraries were prepared by immunoSEQ multiplex PCR; TCRdb keeps only in-frame clonotypes and omits some of them. Among approximately 3,200 clones, around 94% were seen once, and the ten largest hold about 2%. V shed 6 bases, J shed 7 bases, and the junction held 12 bases outside the gene matches. Per germline, CDR1 MNHNY and CDR2 SVGAGI (reference sequence). This CDR3 is 15 amino acids long. The data were obtained in a study of chemoradiotherapy in HPV16-positive cancers. This sequence originates from a human donor with HPV-associated anogenital cancer. The biological material was taken from a patient who underwent chemoradiotherapy. This chain joins TRBV6-6 and TRBJ1-2; TRBD1 agrees at 9 bases. CDR3: CASRSTGGASSGYTF. In DNA form, the CDR3 reads TGTGCCAGCAGAAGCACAGGGGGCGCATCCTCTGGCTACACCTTC.